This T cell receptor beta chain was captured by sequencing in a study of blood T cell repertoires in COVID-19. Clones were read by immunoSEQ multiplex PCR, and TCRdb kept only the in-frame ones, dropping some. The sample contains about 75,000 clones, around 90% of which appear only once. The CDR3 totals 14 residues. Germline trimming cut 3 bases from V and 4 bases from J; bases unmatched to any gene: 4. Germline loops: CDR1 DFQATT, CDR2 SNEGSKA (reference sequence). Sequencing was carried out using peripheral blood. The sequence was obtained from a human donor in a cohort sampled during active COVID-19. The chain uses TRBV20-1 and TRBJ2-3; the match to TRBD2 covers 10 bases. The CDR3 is CSASASGGSDTQYF. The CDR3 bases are TGCAGTGCTAGTGCTAGCGGGGGATCAGATACGCAGTATTTT.